The 24 T cell receptor beta chains in this list originate from one sample, sequenced in a study of monozygotic twins with cystic fibrosis. The data were produced by immunoSEQ multiplex PCR, yet TCRdb's version contains in-frame clones alone and is incomplete. The table shows tens of thousands of clones, with 95% to 98% occurring only once. Sample: blood. These receptors all stem from a girl aged 2 to 10 with cystic fibrosis.

This chain joins TRBV4-1 and TRBJ1-1; no clear D. Trimming took 2 bases from V and 3 from J, leaving 19 bases between them. Germline-derived CDR1 and CDR2 are MGHRA and YSYEKL. CDR3 size: 17 residues. In DNA, the CDR3 is TGCGCCAGCAGCCAATACCTTTCGGGGTATCGGGACACTGAAGCTTTCTTT. It is translated as CASSQYLSGYRDTEAFF.

J is TRBJ1-5 and V is TRBV6-1; the D is unclear. V was pared by 4 bases and J by 1 base, with 2 bases between. The CDR3 extends over 12 amino acids. CDR1 and CDR2 from the germline V gene are MNHNS and SASEGT. CDR3 in amino acids: CASSGSNQPQHF. The DNA for the CDR3 is TGTGCCAGCAGTGGAAGCAATCAGCCCCAGCATTTT.

The V and J genes are TRBV15 and TRBJ1-1; D ambiguous. Per the germline V gene, CDR1 is LNHNV and CDR2 is YYDKDF (reference sequence). The CDR3 has 15 residues. Deletions cut 0 bases from V and 4 bases from J, with 12 bases between. CDR3 DNA: TGTGCCACCAGCAGAGATTTCGGGAGTGGCACTGAAGCTTTCTTT. This gives the protein CATSRDFGSGTEAFF.

The rearrangement uses TRBV7-9 and TRBJ2-7, with D perhaps matching TRBD2 (6 bases). CDR1 is SEHNR, CDR2 FQNEAQ, per germline (reference sequence). The CDR3 runs to 15 residues. The V end was cut by 1 base, the J end by 0 bases, with 10 bases between. CDR3 region: CASSLDDGSSYEQYF. Written as DNA, the CDR3 is TGTGCCAGCAGCTTAGACGACGGGAGCTCCTACGAGCAGTACTTC.

The gene calls are TRBV5-1 and TRBJ1-4; no reliable D call. The CDR3 covers 15 residues. V lost 0 bases, J lost 4 bases, and 10 bases lay in between. The V gene's germline CDR1 is SGHRS and CDR2 YFSETQ. CDR3 loop: CASSLDLSFNEKLFF. The CDR3 DNA reads TGCGCCAGCAGCTTGGACCTCAGCTTTAATGAAAAACTGTTTTTT.

This chain links TRBV15 with TRBJ1-1; D is perhaps TRBD1 (5 bases). Per the germline V gene, CDR1 is LNHNV and CDR2 is YYDKDF (reference sequence). The CDR3 runs 17 residues. Trimming took off 3 bases at V and 5 bases at J, with 22 bases between the two ends. CDR3 bases: TGTGCCACCAGCAGTCGGAACAGGAGGGCATCGGAGACTGAAGCTTTCTTT. It yields the protein CATSSRNRRASETEAFF.

This sequence joins TRBV5-5 and TRBJ2-7; D may be TRBD2 (6 bases). The V gene's germline CDR1 is SGHKS and CDR2 YYEKEE (reference sequence). The CDR3 runs 14 residues. Trimming pared 0 bases from V and 6 bases from J, leaving 13 bases between. The CDR3 DNA sequence: TGTGCCAGCAGCTTGGCCTGGGGAGGCGGCGAGCAGTACTTC. It encodes CASSLAWGGGEQYF.

The rearrangement links TRBV5-1 to TRBJ2-3, with 9 bases aligning to TRBD1. The germline CDR1 and CDR2 sequences are SGHRS and YFSETQ. V dropped 3 bases and J dropped 4; count of bases not matched to a gene: 6. The CDR3 is 15 amino acids. The CDR3 loop is CASSSGQGVPDTQYF. CDR3 bases: TGCGCCAGCAGCTCGGGACAGGGCGTCCCAGATACGCAGTATTTT.

The chain has TRBV19 and TRBJ2-2, with D hard to call. Per germline, CDR1 LNHDA and CDR2 SQIVND (reference sequence). The CDR3 spans 17 residues. V lost 0 bases to trimming and J lost 6 bases, with 17 bases between them. This chain's CDR3 is CASSIDPPSLNAGELFF. The CDR3 DNA is TGTGCCAGTAGTATAGATCCCCCTAGTCTTAACGCCGGGGAGCTGTTTTTT.

The rearrangement joins TRBV5-1 to TRBJ2-7; 8 bases line up with TRBD2. This CDR3 region has 16 residues. V trimming: 4 bases; J trimming: 0 bases; junction bases outside the gene matches: 9. Germline V gives CDR1 SGHRS, CDR2 YFSETQ. The CDR3 spells CASSPGGTSNSYEQYF. In DNA, the CDR3 is TGCGCCAGCAGCCCCGGCGGGACTAGTAACTCCTACGAGCAGTACTTC.

For the CDR3, the DNA is TGCGCCAGCGGCGACAGGGAAGATGATCAGCCCCAGCATTTT. Translating gives CASGDREDDQPQHF. The chain couples TRBV4-1 to TRBJ1-5; 7 bases map to TRBD1. The CDR3 loop spans 14 amino acids. Germline trimming cut 8 bases from V and 5 bases from J; bases unmatched to any gene: 9. From germline, CDR1 is MGHRA and CDR2 YSYEKL.

The gene calls are TRBV4-1 and TRBJ1-2; tentatively, D is TRBD1 (6 bases). The length of the CDR3 is 12 residues. Germline V lookup: CDR1 MGHRA, CDR2 YSYEKL. V lost 3 bases and J 7 bases, leaving 9 bases between the germline ends. The CDR3 is CASSQGAVGYTF. In DNA, the CDR3 is TGCGCCAGCAGCCAGGGGGCGGTTGGCTACACCTTC.

V is TRBV19 and J is TRBJ2-3, with 7 bases that match TRBD2. The V and J ends lost 6 bases and 6 bases, in that order; junction bases with no gene match: 9. The CDR3 consists of 14 residues. Germline CDR1 is LNHDA and CDR2 is SQIVND (reference sequence). CDR3 DNA: TGTGCCAGTAGACAGGTGGCGGGAGCCGATACGCAGTATTTT. It is translated as CASRQVAGADTQYF.

This chain connects TRBV11-3 to TRBJ2-1, with 9 bases matching TRBD2. Germline V gene sequence: CDR1 SGHNT, CDR2 YENEEA. The CDR3 runs to 12 residues. V lost 5 bases, J lost 10 bases, and 3 bases stayed unmatched. In DNA, the CDR3 is TGTGCCAGCAGCCATAGCGGGAGAGAGCAGTTCTTC. Amino acids: CASSHSGREQFF. Full variable domain (rest looked up from reference TRBV11-3 and TRBJ2-1): EAGVVQSPRYKIIEKKQPVAFWCNPISGHNTLYWYLQNLGQGPELLIRYENEEAVDDSQLPKDRFSAERLKGVDSTLKIQPAELGDSAVYLCASSHSGREQFFGPGTRLTVL.

The chain uses TRBV18 and TRBJ1-4; perhaps TRBD1 as D (6 bases). The V gene lost 3 bases and the J gene lost 3 bases, with 17 bases spanning the gap. CDR1 KGHSH and CDR2 LQKENI come from the germline V gene. The CDR3 extends over 17 amino acids. CDR3 in amino acids: CASSPFASGQPNEKLFF. The CDR3 DNA is TGTGCCAGCTCACCGTTTGCCTCGGGACAACCTAATGAAAAACTGTTTTTT.

This chain links TRBV5-5 with TRBJ1-6, with a weak D call TRBD1 (5 bases). In germline, CDR1 is SGHKS, CDR2 YYEKEE (reference sequence). This CDR3 contains 15 residues. Trimming removed 0 bases from V and 7 bases from J, with 11 bases in between. CDR3: CASSLDRQYNSPLHF. CDR3 in DNA: TGTGCCAGCAGCTTGGATAGACAGTACAATTCACCCCTCCACTTT. Full variable domain (rest looked up from reference TRBV5-5 and TRBJ1-6): DAGVTQSPTHLIKTRGQQVTLRCSPISGHKSVSWYQQVLGQGPQFIFQYYEKEERGRGNFPDRFSARQFPNYSSELNVNALLLGDSALYLCASSLDRQYNSPLHFGNGTRLTVT.

The V call is TRBV27, the J call TRBJ2-7, with a weak D call TRBD2 (5 bases). Germline assignment: CDR1 MNHEY and CDR2 SMNVEV (reference sequence). V lost 1 base to trimming and J lost 5 bases, with 9 bases between them. The length of the CDR3 is 13 residues. The CDR3 DNA reads TGTGCCAGCAGTTTATTTCCCGGGAACGAGCAGTACTTC. This codes for CASSLFPGNEQYF.

The gene calls are TRBV25-1 and TRBJ2-2; 9 bases map to TRBD1. This CDR3 comprises 14 residues. Germline V gene lookup returns CDR1 MGHDK and CDR2 SYGVNS. V lost 4 bases, J lost 3 bases, and 0 bases stayed unmatched. For the CDR3, the DNA is TGTGCCAGCAGTGGACAGGGGGACACCGGGGAGCTGTTTTTT. Translated: CASSGQGDTGELFF.

The rearrangement joins TRBV19 to TRBJ1-5; possible D gene TRBD1, 5 bases. CDR3 length equals 15 residues. CDR1 is LNHDA and CDR2 is SQIVND in the germline V gene (reference sequence). V was trimmed by 1 base and J by 2 bases, leaving 9 bases between them. The CDR3 DNA follows: TGTGCCAGTAGTATAGTCCAGGGCGGCAATCAGCCCCAGCATTTT. Translation: CASSIVQGGNQPQHF.

The chain is built from TRBV7-2 and TRBJ2-7; 7 bases line up with TRBD1. This CDR3 has 15 residues. V was pared by 3 bases and J by 7 bases, with 12 bases of the junction left unmatched. From germline, CDR1 is SGHTA and CDR2 FQGNSA. CDR3 sequence reads: CASSFQGEPVVEQYF. CDR3 nucleotide sequence: TGTGCCAGCAGCTTCCAGGGGGAACCGGTAGTAGAGCAGTACTTC.

This chain links TRBV28 with TRBJ2-1; 13 bases are shared with TRBD2. This CDR3 region has 19 residues. Losses at the gene ends were 2 bases for V and 4 bases for J; bases not matched to a gene: 11. CDR1 and CDR2 from the germline V gene are MDHEN and SYDVKM. The CDR3 nucleotides read TGTGCCAGCAGTTTACCGTTTACTAGCGGGAGGGCCTTTTACAATGAGCAGTTCTTC. Protein: CASSLPFTSGRAFYNEQFF.

V usage is TRBV5-4 and J usage is TRBJ1-6; D perhaps matches TRBD1 (5 bases). V was shortened by 2 bases and J by 5 bases, with 11 bases between the two germline ends. Germline assignment: CDR1 SGHNT and CDR2 YYREEE (reference sequence). The CDR3 contains 15 residues. The CDR3 sequence is CASSFQGSNNSPLHF. CDR3 in DNA: TGTGCCAGCAGCTTCCAGGGATCGAATAATTCACCCCTCCACTTT.

The chain is built from TRBV14 and TRBJ2-5; 9 bases map to TRBD2. Losses at the gene ends were 6 bases for V and 4 bases for J; bases not matched to a gene: 9. The CDR3 length is 15 residues. CDR1 and CDR2 from the germline V gene are SGHDN and FVKESK. This CDR3 reads CASSPGTSWGETQYF. CDR3 nucleotides: TGTGCCAGCAGTCCCGGGACTAGCTGGGGAGAGACCCAGTACTTC.

The chain's CDR3 is CARGRRSYNEQFF. Written as DNA, the CDR3 is TGTGCCCGGGGTCGACGTTCCTACAATGAGCAGTTCTTC. The chain joins TRBV2 to TRBJ2-1; D is possibly TRBD2 (5 bases). V was shortened by 11 bases and J by 1 base, with 12 bases between the two germline ends. The CDR3 runs to 13 residues. CDR1 is SNHLY and CDR2 is FYNNEI in the germline V gene.